The 2 T cell receptor beta chains reported below all come from one sample, sequenced in a study of T cell responses to AZD1222 COVID-19 vaccine. Sequenced by immunoSEQ multiplex PCR; TCRdb stores in-frame clones only, minus some. The table records about 50,000 clones, more than 75% of them present only once. Sequenced material: peripheral blood, taken 28 days after the second AZD1222 dose. These receptors were collected from an adult who received the AZD1222 COVID-19 vaccine.

The J gene is TRBJ2-7, the V gene TRBV28, with D possibly TRBD2 on 6 matching bases. V lost 7 bases and J 1 base, leaving 11 bases between the germline ends. This CDR3 is 13 amino acids long. Germline CDR1 reads MDHEN; CDR2 reads SYDVKM. The CDR3 nucleotides are TGTGCCAGCACCCGGACTACATCCTACGAGCAGTACTTC. This translates into CASTRTTSYEQYF.

This clone has a handful of counts. The rearrangement uses TRBV6-4 and TRBJ2-2; no definite D call. This CDR3 comprises 15 residues. From germline, CDR1 is MRHNA and CDR2 SNTAGT. V lost 4 bases to trimming and J lost 0 bases, with 9 bases between them. The CDR3 sequence: CASSVADANTGELFF. In DNA form, the CDR3 reads TGTGCCAGCAGTGTGGCGGACGCGAACACCGGGGAGCTGTTTTTT.